This is a list of T cell receptor beta chains from one sample in a study of response to subunit inactivated influenza vaccine. TCRdb re-called the RT-PCR reads with MiXCR, one entry per CDR3 protein. The table lists some 850,000 distinct CDR3 sequences, roughly 20% of them singletons, with roughly a tenth in the top ten. Sequenced material: PBMCs from blood, taken more than 4 days after vaccination. The receptors come from a man between 45 and 60 years old who received an inactivated influenza vaccine. The CDR3 runs from the conserved cysteine through the conserved F or W. A D gene is named only where the DNA matches it firmly. Not all rows give a size; the values are once, few, many and, for expanded clones, a class.

V	size	D	J	DNA	CDR3
TRBV20-1	few	TRBD2	TRBJ2-7	TGCAGTGCTAGACCCTCCGGGACTAGGGGCCACGAGCAGTACTTC	CSARPSGTRGHEQYF
TRBV11-2	.	.	TRBJ2-2	TGTGCCAGCAGCTTAGAAGTGGGACTCGGGGAGCTGTTTTTT	CASSLEVGLGELFF
TRBV12-3/TRBV12-4	few	TRBD1	TRBJ1-2	TGTGCCAGCAGTCGACAGGGGGCGGTTGGAAGTGGCTACACCTTC	CASSRQGAVGSGYTF
TRBV5-1	few	.	TRBJ2-4	TGCGCCAGCAGCGTGGGGGAGGCCAAAAACATTCAGTACTTC	CASSVGEAKNIQYF
TRBV7-2	.	.	TRBJ1-2	TGTGCCAGCAGCTTAATGGTCTCTGGGGGTTATGGCTACACCTTC	CASSLMVSGGYGYTF
TRBV21-1	few	.	TRBJ2-1	TGTGCCAGCAGCTCTAGGGACAGGGGCAATGAGCAGTTCTTC	CASSSRDRGNEQFF
TRBV29-1	many	TRBD1	TRBJ2-5	TGCAGCGTAAGACAGGGTCGAGAGACCCAGTACTTC	CSVRQGRETQYF
TRBV11-2	.	TRBD2	TRBJ2-4	TGTGCCAGCAGCTCACCTCTGAGGCGGGGGGTGGCCAAAAACATTCAGTACTTC	CASSSPLRRGVAKNIQYF
TRBV20-1	many	TRBD1	TRBJ1-5	TGCAGTGCCCCTCGACAGGGGACCACTAATGGTCCTCAGCCCCAGCATTTT	CSAPRQGTTNGPQPQHF
TRBV10-3	few	TRBD1	TRBJ2-3	TGTGCCACAGAGGACAGGGTACCTAGAGATACGCAGTATTTT	CATEDRVPRDTQYF
TRBV5-1	few	.	TRBJ2-1	TGCGCCAGCAGCACGGACCCACAGCGGTACAATGAGCAGTTCTTC	CASSTDPQRYNEQFF
TRBV20-1	many	.	TRBJ2-5	TGCAGTGCTAGAGAGGAACCAATATTTTCGAGCTTCAACCAAGAGACCCAGTACTTC	CSAREEPIFSSFNQETQYF
TRBV7-9	few	.	TRBJ2-5	TGTGCCAGCAGCTCGGGGTTCCTGGGTGGAGAGACCCAGTACTTC	CASSSGFLGGETQYF
TRBV10-3	.	.	TRBJ1-6	TGTGCCATCCTCGAGGAAACAGGTAGCTCCTATAATTCACCCCTCCACTTT	CAILEETGSSYNSPLHF
TRBV12-3/TRBV12-4	many	TRBD1	TRBJ2-2	TGTGCCAGCAGACAACAGGGGTCGAGCACCGGGGAGCTGTTTTTT	CASRQQGSSTGELFF
TRBV12-3/TRBV12-4	few	.	TRBJ2-5	TGTGCCAGCAGGATGGAAGAGACCCAGTACTTC	CASRMEETQYF
TRBV7-9	few	TRBD1	TRBJ2-7	TGTGCCAGCAGCTTAGCGCGTCGGCAGGGGGACTACGAGCAGTACTTC	CASSLARRQGDYEQYF
TRBV20-1	.	TRBD1	TRBJ2-7	TGCAGTGCTAGAGGCCGGGACAGGGGTTTGGAGCAGTACTTC	CSARGRDRGLEQYF
TRBV6-7	many	.	TRBJ2-2	TGTGCCAGCAGCCTTCTGCGATCCACCGGGGAGCTGTTTTTT	CASSLLRSTGELFF